This passage covers 13 T cell receptor beta chains from one sample sequenced in a study of identifying expanded T cells in peripheral blood. Some clones are missing from TCRdb's copy, which holds only in-frame ones; the method was immunoSEQ multiplex PCR. The sample lists 50,000 to 60,000 clones, 65% to 90% occurring once. Source material: blood. The receptor set was obtained from a person aged 18 to 75 in good health.

The chain is built from TRBV4-2 and TRBJ2-2, with D uncertain. The CDR3 is 15 amino acids. CDR1 is LGHNA, CDR2 YNFKEQ, per germline. Between the trimmed V and J ends, which lost 4 bases and 3 bases, there was a span of 12 bases. This chain's CDR3 is CASSRHAVDTGELFF. The CDR3 DNA sequence: TGTGCCAGCAGCCGGCACGCCGTCGACACCGGGGAGCTGTTTTTT.

This chain uses TRBV6-1 with TRBJ1-1; no definite D call. Germline CDR1 and CDR2: MNHNS and SASEGT. Trimming left V 5 bases short and J 1 base short, with 11 bases between. The CDR3 runs to 14 residues. The CDR3 spells CASSQYTGNTEAFF. CDR3 DNA sequence: TGTGCCAGCAGTCAATATACGGGGAACACTGAAGCTTTCTTT.

In its sample, this clone was seen once. V and J are TRBV16 and TRBJ1-2; 9 nucleotides align to TRBD1. The CDR3 is 12 amino acids. The V and J ends lost 4 bases and 11 bases, in that order; junction bases with no gene match: 5. Germline CDR1 and CDR2: KGHSY and FQNENV. CDR3 DNA: TGTGCCAGCAGCCGCGGACAGGGGAGGTACACCTTC. Protein: CASSRGQGRYTF.

This clone was seen more than once but under ten times. This sequence joins TRBV4-1 and TRBJ2-3, with D unresolved. The germline V gene encodes CDR1 MGHRA and CDR2 YSYEKL. The CDR3 extends over 19 amino acids. Trimming removed 5 bases from V and 0 bases from J, with 24 bases in between. The DNA of the CDR3 is TGCGCCAGCAGCGGCATTTTCCAAGGGCCGGGTTCTAGCACAGATACGCAGTATTTT. Translating gives CASSGIFQGPGSSTDTQYF.

The chain has TRBV7-9 and TRBJ1-2, with TRBD1 matching 7 bases. The CDR3 length is 15 residues. Germline CDR1 SEHNR, CDR2 FQNEAQ (reference sequence). Trimming removed 4 bases from V and 4 bases from J; junction bases left unmatched: 9. The CDR3 DNA sequence: TGTGCCAGCAGCTCCCGACAGGGCTTCCCCTATGGCTACACCTTC. It yields the protein CASSSRQGFPYGYTF.

This chain joins TRBV9 and TRBJ2-6; TRBD1 matches at 12 bases. The length of the CDR3 is 19 residues. Trimming took 0 bases from V and 1 from J; bases not matched to a gene: 5. CDR1 and CDR2 (germline): SGDLS, YYNGEE. CDR3 protein: CASSVVPGQGASGANVLTF. The CDR3 DNA reads TGTGCCAGCAGCGTAGTTCCGGGACAGGGGGCATCTGGGGCCAACGTCCTGACTTTC. Using reference TRBV9 and TRBJ2-6 for the parts outside the CDR3, the full variable domain is DSGVTQTPKHLITATGQRVTLRCSPRSGDLSVYWYQQSLDQGLQFLIQYYNGEERAKGNILERFSAQQFPDLHSELNLSSLELGDSALYFCASSVVPGQGASGANVLTFGAGSRLTVL.

This chain links TRBV4-1 with TRBJ1-1; TRBD1 agrees at 8 bases. With 1 base clipped from V and 6 bases from J, the junction kept 4 bases outside the gene matches. Germline CDR1 is MGHRA and CDR2 is YSYEKL. The CDR3 sequence is 14 residues long. This CDR3 reads CASSQAGQGAEAFF. The CDR3, as DNA: TGCGCCAGCAGCCAAGCCGGACAGGGCGCTGAAGCTTTCTTT.

This chain connects TRBV7-6 to TRBJ2-7, with D possibly TRBD2 on 5 matching bases. The CDR3 is made up of 13 amino acids. CDR1 is SGHVS, CDR2 FNYEAQ, per germline. V lost 5 bases, J lost 4 bases, and 12 bases lay in between. The CDR3 DNA follows: TGTGCCAGCAGCCCCGGACTCCCTTACGAGCAGTACTTC. It encodes CASSPGLPYEQYF.

The chain couples TRBV10-3 to TRBJ2-3; D is unclear. The CDR3 length is 16 residues. Germline CDR1 reads ENHRY; CDR2 reads SYGVKD. V was clipped by 3 bases and J by 0 bases, with 13 bases between them. The CDR3 spells CAISDWGSVSTDTQYF. The CDR3, as DNA: TGTGCCATCAGTGATTGGGGAAGTGTTAGCACAGATACGCAGTATTTT.

This clone has more than one count but fewer than ten. This chain links TRBV7-7 with TRBJ2-5, with D perhaps matching TRBD1 (5 bases). Per germline, CDR1 SSHAT and CDR2 FNYEAQ (reference sequence). The V end was cut by 5 bases, the J end by 7 bases, with 17 bases between. The CDR3 covers 14 residues. CDR3: CASSPSRVQATQYF. The CDR3, as DNA: TGTGCCAGCAGCCCAAGCAGGGTCCAGGCGACCCAGTACTTC.

The chain combines TRBV12-1 with TRBJ2-1; the DNA was not compared with TRBD2, the D call given in the table. TRBV12-1 represents a pseudogene. The CDR3 totals 15 residues. CDR3 region: CASGPRSGHNNEQFF. Written as DNA, the CDR3 is TGTGCCAGCGGCCCCCGGAGCGGCCACAACAATGAGCAGTTCTTC.

The genes are TRBV5-5 and TRBJ1-6, with no clear D. Germline CDR1 reads SGHKS; CDR2 reads YYEKEE (reference sequence). CDR3 length: 14 amino acids. Trimming left V 2 bases short and J 4 bases short, with 7 bases between. The CDR3 sequence is CASSFKEYNSPLHF. DNA for the CDR3: TGTGCCAGCAGCTTTAAGGAGTATAATTCACCCCTCCACTTT.

The chain is built from TRBV5-1 and TRBJ2-5, with D possibly matching TRBD1 (5 bases). Trimming stripped 2 bases from V and 2 bases from J, with 10 bases between. The CDR3 is 14 amino acids. Germline V gene data show CDR1 as SGHRS and CDR2 as YFSETQ. In DNA form, the CDR3 reads TGCGCCAGCAGCTTTACAGGACAACAAGAGACCCAGTACTTC. It codes for CASSFTGQQETQYF.